What follows is one T cell receptor beta chain and its context. An end of the junction differs from the germline gene, which may be a read error. The data were taken from a study of blood T cell repertoires in COVID-19. Study summary: Some COVID-19 samples were acute and others convalescent; all came from the United States, Italy and Spain. Sample material is recorded as cDNA or gDNA derived from T cells, B-cell-depleted T cells, or PBMCs.

Germline CDR1 LGHNA, CDR2 YSLEER. This CDR3 is built from 18 residues. In the original analysis: The authors estimated nucleated cell counts from reference gene primer amplification. Only in-frame clones appear in the TCRdb table, and some are missing; sequencing was by immunoSEQ multiplex PCR. The V and J calls and the clone size are those of that table, but D and trimming were determined from the DNA. The table shows under 200,000 clones, with around four fifths occurring only once. The sequencing sample was made of peripheral blood. The genes are TRBV4-3 and TRBJ2-1; 12 bases map to TRBD2. The TCR comes from a man between 35 and 55 years old who had recovered from COVID-19. In DNA, the CDR3 is TGCGCCAGCAGCCAAGTGTTCCCTTCGACTAGCGGGAGTAATGCGCAGTTCTTC. Residues: CASSQVFPSTSGSNAQFF.